This T cell receptor beta chain was recorded in a study of blood T cell repertoires in COVID-19. The overall study: T cells, B-cell-depleted T cells, or PBMCs provided the cDNA or gDNA that served as material.

Generated by immunoSEQ multiplex PCR, the TCRdb table keeps only in-frame clones and is missing some. This sample yields a few hundred thousand clones, of which roughly four fifths are seen a single time; around 4.1% belongs to the top ten. The sequencing sample was made of PBMCs or T cells enriched from blood (not recorded which). The origin of this receptor is a man aged 30 to 45 with acute COVID-19.

The CDR3 protein is CAWSVRTGFFGNTIYF. CDR3 nucleotides: TGTGCCTGGAGTGTTCGCACAGGGTTTTTTGGAAACACCATATATTTT. This chain links TRBV30 with TRBJ1-3; a weak D match, TRBD1 (6 bases). The CDR3 extends over 16 amino acids. V dropped 0 bases and J dropped 3 bases, with 15 bases sitting between them. Germline CDR1 GTSNPN, CDR2 SVGIG (reference sequence).